One sample yielded the 21 T cell receptor beta chains listed below, sequenced in a study of long-term antiretroviral therapy in people with HIV. At the survey level, the v3.0 immunoSEQ assay was run. TCRdb's copy holds only in-frame clones and misses some; the assay was immunoSEQ multiplex PCR. The sample lists 12,000 or so clones; 60% to 80% were seen once. Sequences were derived from unsorted PBMCs, sampled 0.8 years before starting antiretroviral therapy. Receptor source: a woman aged 40 to 50 with HIV.

In its sample, this clone was seen once. The J gene is TRBJ1-4, the V gene TRBV4-3; D not certain. V lost 0 bases, J lost 5 bases, and 7 bases lay in between. CDR1 is LGHNA, CDR2 YSLEER, per germline. The CDR3 spans 14 residues. This chain's CDR3 is CASSQEARNEKLFF. The DNA of the CDR3 is TGCGCCAGCAGCCAAGAGGCGAGGAATGAAAAACTGTTTTTT.

The chain joins TRBV28 to TRBJ2-3; D gene unclear. Germline CDR1 MDHEN, CDR2 SYDVKM. There are 12 residues in the CDR3. V gave up 3 bases and J gave up 5 bases, with 6 bases separating them. The CDR3 sequence is CASSFPRDTQYF. In DNA, the CDR3 is TGTGCCAGCAGTTTCCCCCGAGATACGCAGTATTTT.

The chain links TRBV2 to TRBJ2-7; 10 bases line up with TRBD2. The CDR3 covers 15 residues. CDR1 and CDR2 from the germline V gene are SNHLY and FYNNEI. V lost 5 bases and J lost 0; bases outside the gene matches: 4. CDR3 in amino acids: CASSWTSGSSYEQYF. As DNA, the CDR3 is TGTGCCAGCAGTTGGACTAGCGGAAGCTCCTACGAGCAGTACTTC.

This chain links TRBV16 with TRBJ2-7; 10 bases agree with TRBD1. CDR1 is KGHSY and CDR2 is FQNENV in the germline V gene. This CDR3 is built from 15 residues. Trimming removed 3 bases from V and 6 bases from J; junction bases left unmatched: 8. CDR3 protein: CASSHFRDRGFEQYF. The CDR3 coding sequence is TGTGCCAGCAGCCACTTCCGGGACAGGGGTTTCGAGCAGTACTTC.

The chain is built from TRBV15 and TRBJ2-3; D is possibly TRBD1 or TRBD2 (6 bases each). V lost 0 bases to trimming and J lost 3 bases, with 13 bases between them. The CDR3 is 16 amino acids. Germline V CDR1 and CDR2: LNHNV, YYDKDF (reference sequence). The CDR3: CATSRDRGPITDTQYF. The CDR3 DNA follows: TGTGCCACCAGCAGAGACCGGGGGCCGATTACAGATACGCAGTATTTT.

V gene TRBV18 combines with J gene TRBJ2-2; D perhaps matches TRBD2 (7 bases). The V end lost 3 bases, the J end lost 6 bases, and 20 bases lay between the germline ends. CDR1 and CDR2 (germline): KGHSH, LQKENI. This CDR3 comprises 17 residues. CDR3 DNA: TGTGCCAGCTCACCTGCGGCGGGGGCACTCATGGCCGGGGAGCTGTTTTTT. It encodes CASSPAAGALMAGELFF.

This clone turned up a few times. The CDR3 DNA follows: TGCGCCAGCAGCCTTGGACTAGCAGACTACGAGCAGTACTTC. Its translation is CASSLGLADYEQYF. The V call is TRBV4-1, the J call TRBJ2-7; 8 nucleotides align to TRBD2. CDR3 size: 14 residues. Looked up from germline, CDR1 is MGHRA and CDR2 is YSYEKL. Trimming cost V 4 bases and J 3 bases; bases outside gene matches: 5.

The chain carries TRBV11-2 and TRBJ2-5; TRBD1 aligns across 12 bases. CDR1 and CDR2 (germline): SGHAT, FQNNGV. The junction had 5 bases not matched to a gene; V was cut back by 5 bases and J by 4 bases. This CDR3 is 15 amino acids long. The CDR3, as DNA: TGTGCCAGCAGCCCGGGACAGGGGGCTCGAGAGACCCAGTACTTC. It is translated as CASSPGQGARETQYF. Complete variable domain (other parts from reference TRBV11-2 and TRBJ2-5): EAGVAQSPRYKIIEKRQSVAFWCNPISGHATLYWYQQILGQGPKLLIQFQNNGVVDDSQLPKDRFSAERLKGVDSTLKIQPAKLEDSAVYLCASSPGQGARETQYFGPGTRLLVL.

This rearrangement joins TRBV19 to TRBJ1-5; 9 bases are shared with TRBD1. From germline, CDR1 is LNHDA and CDR2 SQIVND (reference sequence). The CDR3 has 14 amino acids. Losses at the gene ends were 3 bases for V and 16 bases for J; bases not matched to a gene: 13. The CDR3 DNA reads TGTGCCAGTAGTATGTGGGACAGGGCCCAGATTCGACATTTT. This translates into CASSMWDRAQIRHF. Supplemented by reference TRBV19 and TRBJ1-5, the full variable domain reads DGGITQSPKYLFRKEGQNVTLSCEQNLNHDAMYWYRQDPGQGLRLIYYSQIVNDFQKGDIAEGYSVSREKKESFPLTVTSAQKNPTAFYLCASSMWDRAQIRHFGDGTRLSIL.

The gene calls are TRBV6-5 and TRBJ1-1, with no clear D. This CDR3 region has 14 residues. CDR1 is MNHEY, CDR2 SVGAGI, per germline. The V gene lost 0 bases and the J gene lost 7 bases, with 12 bases spanning the gap. Here the CDR3 DNA reads TGTGCCAGCAGTTACTCGAGTGGCAGGTTTGAAGCTTTCTTT. Its protein product is CASSYSSGRFEAFF.

This clone is a singleton in its sample. J is TRBJ2-5 and V is TRBV7-9; 8 bases line up with TRBD1. Germline CDR1 and CDR2: SEHNR and FQNEAQ (reference sequence). The CDR3 runs to 14 residues. V shed 5 bases and J 4 bases; nucleotides not matched to a gene: 6. The DNA of the CDR3 is TGTGCCAGCAGCCCGGGGACAGGAGGAGAGACCCAGTACTTC. Its translation is CASSPGTGGETQYF. Together with reference TRBV7-9 and TRBJ2-5, the CDR3 gives the full variable domain: DTGVSQNPRHKITKRGQNVTFRCDPISEHNRLYWYRQTLGQGPEFLTYFQNEAQLEKSRLLSDRFSAERPKGSFSTLEIQRTEQGDSAMYLCASSPGTGGETQYFGPGTRLLVL.

The J gene is TRBJ2-5, the V gene TRBV18; TRBD1 aligns across 10 bases. The CDR3 spans 16 residues. The V and J ends lost 3 bases and 2 bases, in that order; junction bases with no gene match: 6. The V gene's germline CDR1 is KGHSH and CDR2 LQKENI. CDR3 sequence (DNA): TGTGCCAGCTCACCGGTGACAGGGGGCGGTCAAGAGACCCAGTACTTC. Encoded protein: CASSPVTGGGQETQYF.

The chain carries TRBV5-1 and TRBJ2-2, with D maybe TRBD2 (7 bases). The CDR3 has 15 amino acids. Germline CDR1 SGHRS, CDR2 YFSETQ. Trimming shortened V by 0 bases and J by 7 bases, and 13 bases separated the two germline ends. The CDR3 loop reads CASSLVAGANGELFF. The CDR3 nucleotides read TGCGCCAGCAGCTTGGTCGCGGGGGCGAACGGGGAGCTGTTTTTT.

This rearrangement joins TRBV7-3 to TRBJ1-1; 9 nucleotides match TRBD1. There are 18 residues in the CDR3. Germline loops: CDR1 SGHTA, CDR2 FQGTGA. The junction had 10 bases not matched to a gene; V was cut back by 1 base and J by 1 base. The DNA of the CDR3 is TGTGCCAGCAGCTTAAGGGGGGGGACAGGGAGTTCGAACACTGAAGCTTTCTTT. This gives the protein CASSLRGGTGSSNTEAFF.

The chain joins TRBV6-6 to TRBJ2-1; TRBD2 is a possible D gene (6 bases). Germline values: CDR1 MNHNY, CDR2 SVGAGI (reference sequence). There are 13 residues in the CDR3. V was clipped by 2 bases and J by 6 bases, with 8 bases between them. The CDR3 is CASSYGGSNEQFF. The DNA for the CDR3 is TGTGCCAGCAGTTACGGGGGGAGCAATGAGCAGTTCTTC.

The V and J genes are TRBV5-1 and TRBJ2-7; TRBD2 aligns across 13 bases. V was pared by 2 bases and J by 3 bases, with 2 bases of the junction left unmatched. The CDR3 is 15 amino acids. Germline CDR1 reads SGHRS; CDR2 reads YFSETQ. For the CDR3, the DNA is TGCGCCAGCAGCTTTTGGACTAGCGGGAGCTACGAGCAGTACTTC. It translates to CASSFWTSGSYEQYF.

The chain carries TRBV11-2 and TRBJ2-7; TRBD1 agrees at 10 bases. The CDR3 extends over 14 amino acids. V lost 5 bases, J lost 2 bases, and 3 bases stayed unmatched. Germline-derived CDR1 and CDR2 are SGHAT and FQNNGV. The CDR3 DNA reads TGTGCCAGCAGCCTCGACAGGGGGCCCTACGAGCAGTACTTC. Protein product: CASSLDRGPYEQYF.

This clone was recorded a few times. The V call is TRBV9, the J call TRBJ1-5; D not resolved. Trimming cost V 5 bases and J 0 bases, with 12 bases left between them. The CDR3 is made up of 15 amino acids. Looked up from germline, CDR1 is SGDLS and CDR2 is YYNGEE. CDR3 sequence (DNA): TGTGCCAGCAGGAAAAGGGTCAGTAGCAATCAGCCCCAGCATTTT. Its translation is CASRKRVSSNQPQHF.

This rearrangement joins TRBV11-2 to TRBJ1-3; D unresolved. CDR1 SGHAT and CDR2 FQNNGV come from the germline V gene. V was pared by 3 bases and J by 3 bases, with 12 bases between. CDR3 length: 15 residues. The CDR3 DNA sequence: TGTGCCAGCAGCTTGGGGAGTCTTATTGGAAACACCATATATTTT. Amino acid sequence: CASSLGSLIGNTIYF.

On this clone itself: At one end, the junction sequence differs from germline, possibly due to a read error. The chain uses TRBV5-5 and TRBJ2-7, with TRBD1 matching over 8 bases. CDR1 is SGHKS, CDR2 YYEKEE, per germline (reference sequence). The CDR3 covers 12 residues. CDR3 protein: CASSPFSGQDLF. The CDR3 DNA reads as TGTGCCAGCAGCCCTTTTTCGGGACAGGATCTTTTC.

The chain recombines TRBV6-1 with TRBJ1-2, with 7 bases identical to TRBD1. CDR3 size: 17 residues. V was clipped by 4 bases and J by 0 bases; unmatched bases: 11. The germline V gene encodes CDR1 MNHNS and CDR2 SASEGT. This chain's CDR3 is CASSGGTGTVTNYGYTF. DNA for the CDR3: TGTGCCAGCAGTGGAGGGACTGGGACAGTCACTAACTATGGCTACACCTTC.